Listed below are T cell receptor beta chains from one sample, sequenced in a study of T cells of healthy individuals. Using its own MiXCR run on the 5' RACE reads, TCRdb lists one record per CDR3 protein. The data show about 53,000 distinct CDR3 sequences, about 15% seen once. These receptors originate from a human donor in good health. The CDR3 runs from the conserved cysteine through the conserved F or W. D genes are given only for firm matches. Clone sizes are given selectively: once, few, many, or a class where the clone is expanded.

J gene: TRBJ2-3; clone size: NA; V gene: TRBV6-5; D gene: NA; CDR3 protein: CASRGSTGGTDTQYF; CDR3 DNA: TGTGCCAGCAGGGGATCGACTGGGGGGACAGATACGCAGTATTTT
J gene: TRBJ1-1; clone size: NA; V gene: TRBV2; D gene: NA; CDR3 protein: CASSVSHGGTEAFF; CDR3 DNA: TGTGCCAGCAGTGTTTCCCACGGGGGGACTGAAGCTTTCTTT
J gene: TRBJ1-2; clone size: NA; V gene: TRBV24-1; D gene: NA; CDR3 protein: CATSGGTENYGYTF; CDR3 DNA: TGTGCCACCAGTGGTGGGACGGAAAACTATGGCTACACCTTC
J gene: TRBJ1-5; clone size: many; V gene: TRBV30; D gene: NA; CDR3 protein: CAWSVQSNQPQHF; CDR3 DNA: TGTGCCTGGAGTGTACAGTCTAATCAGCCCCAGCATTTT
J gene: TRBJ1-4; clone size: NA; V gene: TRBV7-9; D gene: TRBD1; CDR3 protein: CASSLGRGQGAEKLFF; CDR3 DNA: TGTGCCAGCAGCTTAGGGCGCGGGCAGGGGGCCGAAAAACTGTTTTTT
J gene: TRBJ1-6; clone size: many; V gene: TRBV7-2; D gene: TRBD1; CDR3 protein: CASSLTGASPLHF; CDR3 DNA: TGTGCCAGCAGCTTAACAGGGGCTTCACCCCTCCACTTT
J gene: TRBJ2-7; clone size: many; V gene: TRBV19; D gene: NA; CDR3 protein: CASRSGSAYEQYF; CDR3 DNA: TGTGCCAGTCGGAGCGGGTCCGCCTACGAGCAGTACTTC
J gene: TRBJ2-1; clone size: NA; V gene: TRBV4-2; D gene: NA; CDR3 protein: CASSQPGPEQLGEQFF; CDR3 DNA: TGTGCCAGCAGCCAGCCGGGACCAGAGCAGCTTGGTGAGCAGTTCTTC
J gene: TRBJ1-1; clone size: many; V gene: TRBV7-2; D gene: NA; CDR3 protein: CASSLGRLGNTEAFF; CDR3 DNA: TGTGCCAGCAGTTTAGGGAGGTTGGGGAACACTGAAGCTTTCTTT
J gene: TRBJ1-2; clone size: many; V gene: TRBV27; D gene: TRBD1; CDR3 protein: CASTPGQAEIYGYTF; CDR3 DNA: TGTGCCAGCACCCCGGGACAGGCCGAAATCTATGGCTACACCTTC
J gene: TRBJ1-5; clone size: NA; V gene: TRBV6-2/TRBV6-3; D gene: TRBD1; CDR3 protein: CASSQTGGNQPQHF; CDR3 DNA: TGTGCCAGCAGTCAGACAGGGGGCAACCAGCCCCAGCATTTT
J gene: TRBJ1-1; clone size: many; V gene: TRBV4-1; D gene: NA; CDR3 protein: CASSPGLGTEAFF; CDR3 DNA: TGCGCCAGCAGCCCAGGGTTGGGGACTGAAGCTTTCTTT
J gene: TRBJ2-1; clone size: many; V gene: TRBV3-1; D gene: NA; CDR3 protein: CASSQPGVINEQFF; CDR3 DNA: TGTGCCAGCAGCCAGCCAGGGGTTATCAATGAGCAGTTCTTC
J gene: TRBJ2-5; clone size: NA; V gene: TRBV7-3; D gene: NA; CDR3 protein: CASSLSPSSETQYF; CDR3 DNA: TGTGCCAGCAGCTTAAGCCCTAGCTCGGAGACCCAGTACTTC
J gene: TRBJ2-2; clone size: few; V gene: TRBV7-2; D gene: TRBD2; CDR3 protein: CASSSGGPGELFF; CDR3 DNA: TGTGCCAGCAGCTCGGGGGGGCCGGGGGAGCTGTTTTTT
J gene: TRBJ2-7; clone size: few; V gene: TRBV7-8; D gene: NA; CDR3 protein: CASSLQGSKYEQYF; CDR3 DNA: TGTGCCAGCAGCTTACAGGGTAGCAAATACGAGCAGTACTTC
J gene: TRBJ2-1; clone size: many; V gene: TRBV6-5; D gene: TRBD1; CDR3 protein: CASRRAGTGVYNEQFF; CDR3 DNA: TGTGCCAGCAGGCGAGCCGGGACAGGCGTTTACAATGAGCAGTTCTTC
J gene: TRBJ2-7; clone size: many; V gene: TRBV12-3/TRBV12-4; D gene: TRBD2; CDR3 protein: CASSLGLAGALEEQYF; CDR3 DNA: TGTGCCAGCAGTCTGGGACTAGCGGGGGCCCTGGAGGAGCAGTACTTC
J gene: TRBJ2-7; clone size: many; V gene: TRBV7-2; D gene: NA; CDR3 protein: CASSLSPGVTYEQYF; CDR3 DNA: TGTGCCAGCAGCTTATCGCCGGGAGTGACCTACGAGCAGTACTTC
J gene: TRBJ2-7; clone size: many; V gene: TRBV3-1; D gene: NA; CDR3 protein: CASSQDWRSSYEQYF; CDR3 DNA: TGTGCCAGCAGCCAAGATTGGCGGAGCTCCTACGAGCAGTACTTC
J gene: TRBJ2-3; clone size: few; V gene: TRBV27; D gene: NA; CDR3 protein: CASSFGNTDTQYF; CDR3 DNA: TGTGCCAGCAGTTTTGGTAACACAGATACGCAGTATTTT
J gene: TRBJ2-3; clone size: once; V gene: TRBV6-6; D gene: NA; CDR3 protein: CASRQDGAGTQYF; CDR3 DNA: TGTGCCAGCAGACAGGATGGGGCGGGTACGCAGTATTTT
J gene: TRBJ1-2; clone size: many; V gene: TRBV20-1; D gene: TRBD1; CDR3 protein: CSAPGQGEDYGYTF; CDR3 DNA: TGCAGTGCTCCCGGACAGGGTGAGGACTATGGCTACACCTTC
J gene: TRBJ2-6; clone size: NA; V gene: TRBV10-3; D gene: NA; CDR3 protein: CAISETNIFGANVLTF; CDR3 DNA: TGTGCCATCAGTGAAACAAACATCTTTGGGGCCAACGTCCTGACTTTC
J gene: TRBJ1-2; clone size: NA; V gene: TRBV20-1; D gene: NA; CDR3 protein: CSANTAGAGDYGYTF; CDR3 DNA: TGCAGCGCAAATACCGCGGGGGCAGGGGACTATGGCTACACCTTC
J gene: TRBJ2-1; clone size: few; V gene: TRBV10-3; D gene: TRBD1; CDR3 protein: CAISERRQGTPLRDEQFF; CDR3 DNA: TGTGCCATCAGTGAGCGTAGACAGGGGACCCCTTTACGGGATGAGCAGTTCTTC
J gene: TRBJ2-4; clone size: NA; V gene: TRBV3-1; D gene: NA; CDR3 protein: CASSQVRASVLAKNIQYF; CDR3 DNA: TGTGCCAGCAGCCAAGTCAGGGCCTCGGTCCTAGCCAAAAACATTCAGTACTTC
J gene: TRBJ1-6; clone size: many; V gene: TRBV15; D gene: TRBD1; CDR3 protein: CATSRDKQGPYNSPLHF; CDR3 DNA: TGTGCCACCAGCAGAGATAAACAGGGGCCCTATAATTCACCCCTCCACTTT